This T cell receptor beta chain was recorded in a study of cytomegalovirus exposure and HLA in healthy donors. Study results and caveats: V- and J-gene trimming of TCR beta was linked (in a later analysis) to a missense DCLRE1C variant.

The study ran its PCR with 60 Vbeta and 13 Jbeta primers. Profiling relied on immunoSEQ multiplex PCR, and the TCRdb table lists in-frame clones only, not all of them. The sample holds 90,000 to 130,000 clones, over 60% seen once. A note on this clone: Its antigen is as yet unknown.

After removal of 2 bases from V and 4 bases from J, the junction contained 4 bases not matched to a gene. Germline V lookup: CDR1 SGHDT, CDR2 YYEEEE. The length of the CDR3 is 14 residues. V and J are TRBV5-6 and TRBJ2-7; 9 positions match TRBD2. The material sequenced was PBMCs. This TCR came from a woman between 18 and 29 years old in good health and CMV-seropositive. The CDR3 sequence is CASSLLAGRYEQYF. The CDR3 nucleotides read TGTGCCAGCAGCTTACTAGCGGGTCGATACGAGCAGTACTTC.